A single T cell receptor (beta chain) is shown here with its context. Antigen: not known. Libraries were prepared by immunoSEQ multiplex PCR; TCRdb keeps only in-frame clonotypes and omits some of them. This sample has roughly 650,000 clones, with 97% found just once. Germline V lookup: CDR1 MDHEN, CDR2 SYDVKM. V was pared by 1 base and J by 7 bases, with 4 bases of the junction left unmatched. The CDR3 is made up of 14 amino acids. The data are from a study of shared clonotypes between healthy human individuals. Overall study: Each donor had three CD4 naive, three CD4 memory, two CD8 naive and one CD8 memory plate. Study outcomes and limitations: Clonotypes shared by all four sorted-subset donors had higher generation probabilities than non-shared clonotypes.

The sequence was obtained from a woman in her 30s in good health. The sample consisted of naive CD4+ T cells sorted from blood. Specified subset: CD45RA+ positively selected. The chain uses TRBV28 and TRBJ2-1; 7 nucleotides agree with TRBD2. CDR3 loop: CASSLFGRWNEQFF. The CDR3, as DNA: TGTGCCAGCAGTTTATTCGGGAGGTGGAATGAGCAGTTCTTC. The full variable domain, with the rest looked up from reference TRBV28 and TRBJ2-1, is DVKVTQSSRYLVKRTGEKVFLECVQDMDHENMFWYRQDPGLGLRLIYFSYDVKMKEKGDIPEGYSVSREKKERFSLILESASTNQTSMYLCASSLFGRWNEQFFGPGTRLTVL.